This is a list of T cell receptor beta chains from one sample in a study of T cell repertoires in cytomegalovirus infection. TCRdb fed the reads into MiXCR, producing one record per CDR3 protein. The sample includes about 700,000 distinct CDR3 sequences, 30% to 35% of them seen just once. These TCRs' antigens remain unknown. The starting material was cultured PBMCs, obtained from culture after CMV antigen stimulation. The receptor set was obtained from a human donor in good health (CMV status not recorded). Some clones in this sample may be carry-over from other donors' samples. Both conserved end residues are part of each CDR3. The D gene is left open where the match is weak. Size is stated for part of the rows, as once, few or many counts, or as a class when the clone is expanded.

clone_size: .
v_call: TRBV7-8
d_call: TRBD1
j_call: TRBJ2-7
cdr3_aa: CASSLAGQASYEQYF
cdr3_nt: TGTGCCAGCAGCTTGGCCGGACAGGCCTCCTACGAGCAGTACTTC

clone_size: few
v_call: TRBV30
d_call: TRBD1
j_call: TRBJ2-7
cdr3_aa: CAWSSTGVEQYF
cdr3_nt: TGTGCCTGGAGTTCTACAGGGGTCGAGCAGTACTTC

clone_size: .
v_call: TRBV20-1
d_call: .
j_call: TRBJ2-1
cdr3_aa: CSATTSSDEQFF
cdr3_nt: TGCAGTGCTACGACTAGTTCCGATGAGCAGTTCTTC

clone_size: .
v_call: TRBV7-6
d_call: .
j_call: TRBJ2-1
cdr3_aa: CASSLTAARGNEQFF
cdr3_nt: TGTGCCAGCAGCTTAACGGCGGCCCGAGGAAATGAGCAGTTCTTC

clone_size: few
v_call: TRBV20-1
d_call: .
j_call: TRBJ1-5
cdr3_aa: CSAPRPGGGQPQHF
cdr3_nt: TGCAGTGCTCCGAGGCCTGGGGGCGGTCAGCCCCAGCATTTT

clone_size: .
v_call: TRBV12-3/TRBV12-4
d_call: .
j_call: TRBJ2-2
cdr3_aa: CASSLTRNGELFF
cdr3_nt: TGTGCCAGCAGCTTGACTAGAAACGGGGAGCTGTTTTTT

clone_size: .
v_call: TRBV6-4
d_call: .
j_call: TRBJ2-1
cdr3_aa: CASSDTLRDEQFF
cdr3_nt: TGTGCCAGCAGTGACACACTAAGGGATGAGCAGTTCTTC

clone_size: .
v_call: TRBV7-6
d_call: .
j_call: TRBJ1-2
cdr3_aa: CASSPPGTVNYGYTF
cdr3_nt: TGTGCCAGCAGCCCCCCCGGGACGGTGAACTATGGCTACACCTTC

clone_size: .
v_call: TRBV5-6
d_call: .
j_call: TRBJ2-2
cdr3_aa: CASTFGAGWTGELFF
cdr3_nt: TGTGCCAGCACCTTCGGGGCTGGATGGACCGGGGAGCTGTTTTTT

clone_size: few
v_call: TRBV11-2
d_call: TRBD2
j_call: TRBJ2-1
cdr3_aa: CASSVGLANSYNEQFF
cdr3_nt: TGTGCCAGCAGCGTGGGACTAGCGAACTCCTACAATGAGCAGTTCTTC

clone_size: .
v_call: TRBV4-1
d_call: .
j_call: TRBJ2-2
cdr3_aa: CASRTSLNTGELFF
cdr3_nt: TGCGCCAGCCGTACGTCGCTGAACACCGGGGAGCTGTTTTTT

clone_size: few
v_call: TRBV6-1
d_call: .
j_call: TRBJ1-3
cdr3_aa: CASSEGAGALGNTIYF
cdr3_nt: TGTGCCAGCAGTGAAGGGGCAGGGGCACTCGGAAACACCATATATTTT

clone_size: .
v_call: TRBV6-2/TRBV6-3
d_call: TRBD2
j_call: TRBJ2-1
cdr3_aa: CASRYGAGGIYNEQFF
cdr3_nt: TGTGCCAGCAGATACGGAGCGGGAGGAATTTACAATGAGCAGTTCTTC

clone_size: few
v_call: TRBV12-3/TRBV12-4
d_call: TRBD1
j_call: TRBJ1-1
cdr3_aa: CASGETGLGTEAFF
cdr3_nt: TGTGCCAGCGGTGAGACAGGGTTGGGAACTGAAGCTTTCTTT

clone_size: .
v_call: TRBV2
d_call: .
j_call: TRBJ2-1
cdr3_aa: CASSVEDSYNEQFF
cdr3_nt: TGTGCCAGCAGTGTGGAGGACTCCTACAATGAGCAGTTCTTC

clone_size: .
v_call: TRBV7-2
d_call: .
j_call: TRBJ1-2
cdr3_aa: CASSRTPWEGYGYTF
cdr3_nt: TGTGCCAGCAGCAGAACCCCATGGGAGGGCTATGGCTACACCTTC

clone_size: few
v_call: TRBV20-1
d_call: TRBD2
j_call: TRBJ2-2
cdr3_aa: CSAATSGRSLTGELFF
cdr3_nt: TGCAGTGCAGCGACTAGCGGGAGGTCTCTCACCGGGGAGCTGTTTTTT

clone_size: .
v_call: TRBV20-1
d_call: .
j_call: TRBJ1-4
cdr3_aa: CSARGWGLNEKLFF
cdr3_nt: TGCAGTGCTAGAGGTTGGGGCTTGAATGAAAAACTGTTTTTT

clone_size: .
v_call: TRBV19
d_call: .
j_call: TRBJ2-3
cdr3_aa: CASSGRHTDTQYF
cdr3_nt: TGTGCCAGTAGTGGGCGCCACACAGATACGCAGTATTTT

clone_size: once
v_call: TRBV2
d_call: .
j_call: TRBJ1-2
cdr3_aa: CASSQTAVYGYTF
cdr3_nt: TGTGCCAGCAGCCAAACGGCAGTCTATGGCTACACCTTC

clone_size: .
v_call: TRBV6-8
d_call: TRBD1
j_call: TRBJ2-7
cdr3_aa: CASSRDRGTPYEQYF
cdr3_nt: TGTGCCAGCAGCCGAGACAGGGGGACCCCCTACGAGCAGTACTTC

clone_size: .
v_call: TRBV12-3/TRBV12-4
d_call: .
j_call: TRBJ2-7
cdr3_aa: CASSLAGVGTYEQYF
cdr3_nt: TGTGCCAGCAGTTTAGCAGGGGTCGGTACCTACGAGCAGTACTTC

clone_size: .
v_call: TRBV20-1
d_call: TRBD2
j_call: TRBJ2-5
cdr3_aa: CSAQASGGANQETQYF
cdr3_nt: TGCAGTGCGCAGGCTAGCGGGGGGGCCAACCAAGAGACCCAGTACTTC

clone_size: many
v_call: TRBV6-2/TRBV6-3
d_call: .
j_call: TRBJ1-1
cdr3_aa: CASSLWTEAFF
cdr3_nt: TGTGCCAGCAGTTTGTGGACTGAAGCTTTCTTT

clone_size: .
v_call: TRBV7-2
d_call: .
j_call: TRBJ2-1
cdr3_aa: CASDSRRTSSYNEQFF
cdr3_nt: TGTGCCAGCGATTCCCGGCGGACCAGCTCCTACAATGAGCAGTTCTTC

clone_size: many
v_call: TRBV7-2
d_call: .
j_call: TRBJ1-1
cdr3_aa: CASSLDWGEAFF
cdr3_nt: TGTGCCAGCAGCTTGGACTGGGGTGAAGCTTTCTTT

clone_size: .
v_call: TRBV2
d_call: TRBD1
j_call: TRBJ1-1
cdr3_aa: CASSERGQGPEAFF
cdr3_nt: TGTGCCAGCAGTGAACGCGGACAGGGTCCCGAAGCTTTCTTT

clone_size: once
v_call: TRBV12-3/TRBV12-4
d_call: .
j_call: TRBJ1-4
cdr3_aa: CASRKLGIDEKLFF
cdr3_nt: TGTGCCAGCAGGAAACTTGGGATAGATGAAAAACTGTTTTTT

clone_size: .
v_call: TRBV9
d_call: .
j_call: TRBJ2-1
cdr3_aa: CASSVVVTRSDEQFF
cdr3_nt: TGTGCCAGCAGCGTAGTAGTCACACGGTCCGATGAGCAGTTCTTC

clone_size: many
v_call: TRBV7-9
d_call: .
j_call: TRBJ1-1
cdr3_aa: CASSLNGYIEAFF
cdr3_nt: TGTGCCAGCAGCTTAAACGGATATATTGAAGCTTTCTTT

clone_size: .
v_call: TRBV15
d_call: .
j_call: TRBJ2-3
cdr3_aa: CATSRRREGGADTQYF
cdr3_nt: TGTGCCACCAGCAGACGTCGAGAGGGAGGCGCAGATACGCAGTATTTT

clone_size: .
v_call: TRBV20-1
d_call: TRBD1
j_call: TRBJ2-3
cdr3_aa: CSVMSDRGSTDTQYF
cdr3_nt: TGCAGTGTTATGAGTGACAGGGGAAGCACAGATACGCAGTATTTT

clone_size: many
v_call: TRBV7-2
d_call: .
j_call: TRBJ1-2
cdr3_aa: CASSLRGWVIQGYGYTF
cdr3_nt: TGTGCCAGCAGCTTAAGGGGGTGGGTCATCCAGGGCTATGGCTACACCTTC

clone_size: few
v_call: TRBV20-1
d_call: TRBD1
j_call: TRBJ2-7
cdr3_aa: CSVSDRDRVYEQYF
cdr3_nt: TGCAGCGTGTCCGACCGGGACAGGGTCTACGAGCAGTACTTC

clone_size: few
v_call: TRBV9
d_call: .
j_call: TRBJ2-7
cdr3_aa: CASSGETNGKSYEQYF
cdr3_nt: TGTGCCAGCAGCGGAGAGACTAACGGTAAATCCTACGAGCAGTACTTC

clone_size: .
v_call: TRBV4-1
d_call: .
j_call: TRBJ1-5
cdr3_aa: CASSQDLQGYQPQHF
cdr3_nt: TGCGCCAGCAGCCAAGATTTACAGGGTTATCAGCCCCAGCATTTT

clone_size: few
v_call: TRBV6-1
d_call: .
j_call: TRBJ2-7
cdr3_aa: CASSATVSYEQYF
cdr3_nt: TGTGCCAGCAGTGCGACAGTCTCCTACGAGCAGTACTTC

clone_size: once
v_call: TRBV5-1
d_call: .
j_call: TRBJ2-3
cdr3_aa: CASSPRSGDTDTQYF
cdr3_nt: TGCGCCAGCAGCCCTAGGAGCGGCGACACAGATACGCAGTATTTT

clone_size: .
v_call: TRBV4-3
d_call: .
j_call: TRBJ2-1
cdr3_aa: CASSQDEWGIAAVYNEQFF
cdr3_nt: TGCGCCAGCAGCCAAGATGAATGGGGTATAGCGGCAGTATACAATGAGCAGTTCTTC

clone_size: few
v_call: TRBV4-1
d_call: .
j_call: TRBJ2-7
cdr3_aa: CASSQVSIRASHDEQYF
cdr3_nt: TGCGCCAGCAGCCAAGTATCCATCAGGGCGTCCCATGACGAGCAGTACTTC

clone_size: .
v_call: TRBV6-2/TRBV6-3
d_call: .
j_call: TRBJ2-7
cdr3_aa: CASSYEGWNPSYEQYF
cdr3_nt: TGTGCCAGCAGTTACGAGGGGTGGAATCCCTCCTACGAGCAGTACTTC

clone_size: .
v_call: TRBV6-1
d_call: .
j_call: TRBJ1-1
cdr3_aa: CATASGMAEAFF
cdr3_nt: TGTGCCACCGCCTCGGGGATGGCCGAAGCTTTCTTT

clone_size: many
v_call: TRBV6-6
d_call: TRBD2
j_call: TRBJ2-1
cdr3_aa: CASSYSLAGGNEQFF
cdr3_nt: TGTGCCAGCAGTTACTCGCTAGCGGGAGGGAATGAGCAGTTCTTC

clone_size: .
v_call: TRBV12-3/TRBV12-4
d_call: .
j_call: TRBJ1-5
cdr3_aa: CASKGGDGNQPQHF
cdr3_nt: TGTGCCAGTAAAGGGGGGGATGGCAATCAGCCCCAGCATTTT

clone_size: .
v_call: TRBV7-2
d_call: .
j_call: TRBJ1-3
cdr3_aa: CASSPRAGGGNTIYF
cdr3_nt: TGTGCCAGCAGCCCCAGAGCGGGGGGCGGAAACACCATATATTTT

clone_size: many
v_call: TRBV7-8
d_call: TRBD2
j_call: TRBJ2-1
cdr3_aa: CASSIGLAGNNEQFF
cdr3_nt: TGTGCCAGCAGCATTGGACTAGCGGGGAACAATGAGCAGTTCTTC

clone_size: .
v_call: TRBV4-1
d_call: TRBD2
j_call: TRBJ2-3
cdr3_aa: CASSRVTLAGDTDTQYF
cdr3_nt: TGCGCCAGCAGCCGGGTTACTCTAGCGGGGGACACAGATACGCAGTATTTT

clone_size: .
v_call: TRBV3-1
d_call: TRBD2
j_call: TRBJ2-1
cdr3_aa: CASSQRLAGGENEQFF
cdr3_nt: TGTGCCAGCAGCCAACGACTAGCGGGGGGGGAGAATGAGCAGTTCTTC

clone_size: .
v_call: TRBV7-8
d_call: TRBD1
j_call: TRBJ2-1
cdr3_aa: CASSLAPPGTGYNEQFF
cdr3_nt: TGTGCCAGCAGCTTAGCGCCGCCCGGGACAGGCTACAATGAGCAGTTCTTC

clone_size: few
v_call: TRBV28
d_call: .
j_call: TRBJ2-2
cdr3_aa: CASMRETGELFF
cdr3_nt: TGTGCCAGCATGAGGGAGACCGGGGAGCTGTTTTTT